The T cell receptor beta chain described here comes from a study of blood T cells in healthy people across ages. Regarding the study as a whole: Researchers deemed the diversity estimates from one million T cells underestimates.

Individuals who donated were healthy Caucasians from Russia aged roughly 6 to 95. Peripheral blood was drawn, roughly 10 milliliters per donor. The use of a sample-barcoded 5' primer and a J-beta primer mix characterized a second PCR of roughly 6 to 11 cycles. Every cDNA molecule carried a tag from a template-switch adaptor bearing 12 random nucleotides. MiXCR was run by TCRdb on the 5' RACE reads, yielding one entry per CDR3 protein. Of nearly 1 million distinct CDR3 sequences listed, about 51% are singletons. With respect to this clonotype: Antigen: not known. A read error may produce the germline difference seen at one junction end.

The sequenced sample consisted of blood. The TCR originated in an older woman in good health.

CDR3 sequence: CASSEGLAGFASYERYF. The CDR3 DNA is TGTGCCAGCAGCGAGGGACTAGCGGGATTCGCCTCCTACGAGCGGTACTTC. The J gene is TRBJ2-7, the V gene TRBV11-2; 13 nucleotides line up with TRBD2. Germline V lookup: CDR1 SGHAT, CDR2 FQNNGV. The CDR3 has 17 residues.